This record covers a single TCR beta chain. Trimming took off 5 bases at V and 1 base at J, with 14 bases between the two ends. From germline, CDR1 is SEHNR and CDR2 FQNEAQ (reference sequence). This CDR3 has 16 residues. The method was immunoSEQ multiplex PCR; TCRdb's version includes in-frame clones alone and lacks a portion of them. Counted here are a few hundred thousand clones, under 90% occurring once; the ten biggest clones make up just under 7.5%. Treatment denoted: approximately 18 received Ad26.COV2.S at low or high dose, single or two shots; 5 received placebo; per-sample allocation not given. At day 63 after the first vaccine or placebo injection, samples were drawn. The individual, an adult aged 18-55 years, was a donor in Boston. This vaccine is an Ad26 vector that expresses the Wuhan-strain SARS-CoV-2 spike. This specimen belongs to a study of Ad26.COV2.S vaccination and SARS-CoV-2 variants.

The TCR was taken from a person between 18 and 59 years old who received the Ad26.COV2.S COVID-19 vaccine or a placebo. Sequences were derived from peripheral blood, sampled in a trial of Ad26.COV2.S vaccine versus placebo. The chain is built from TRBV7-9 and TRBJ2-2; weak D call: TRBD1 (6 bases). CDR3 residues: CASSLTGNLNTGELFF. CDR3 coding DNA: TGTGCCAGCAGCCTGACAGGAAACCTGAACACCGGGGAGCTGTTTTTT.